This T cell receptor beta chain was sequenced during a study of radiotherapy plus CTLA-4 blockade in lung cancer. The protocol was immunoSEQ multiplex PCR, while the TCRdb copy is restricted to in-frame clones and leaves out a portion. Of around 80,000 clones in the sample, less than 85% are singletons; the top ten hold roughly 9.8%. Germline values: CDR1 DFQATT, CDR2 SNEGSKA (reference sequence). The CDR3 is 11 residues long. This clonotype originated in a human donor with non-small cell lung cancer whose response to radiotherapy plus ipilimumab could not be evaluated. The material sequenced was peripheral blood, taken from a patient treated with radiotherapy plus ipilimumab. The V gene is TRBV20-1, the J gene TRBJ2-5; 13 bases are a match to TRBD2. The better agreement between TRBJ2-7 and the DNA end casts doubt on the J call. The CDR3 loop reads CGLAGVYEQYF. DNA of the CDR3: TGCGGACTAGCGGGAGTATACGAGCAGTACTTC.